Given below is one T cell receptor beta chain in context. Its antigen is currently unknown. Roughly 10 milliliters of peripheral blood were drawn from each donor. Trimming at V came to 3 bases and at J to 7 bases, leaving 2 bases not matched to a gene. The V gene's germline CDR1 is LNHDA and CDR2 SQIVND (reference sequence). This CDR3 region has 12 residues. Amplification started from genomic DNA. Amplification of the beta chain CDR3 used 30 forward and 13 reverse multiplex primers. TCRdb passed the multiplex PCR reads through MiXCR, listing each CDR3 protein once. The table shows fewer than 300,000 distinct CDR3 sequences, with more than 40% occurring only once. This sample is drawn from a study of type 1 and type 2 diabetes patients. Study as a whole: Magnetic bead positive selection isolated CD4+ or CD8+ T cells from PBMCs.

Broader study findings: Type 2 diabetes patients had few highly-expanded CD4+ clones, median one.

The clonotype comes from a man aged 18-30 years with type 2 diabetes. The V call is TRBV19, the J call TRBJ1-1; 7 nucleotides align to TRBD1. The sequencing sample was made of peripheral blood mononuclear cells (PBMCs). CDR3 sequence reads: CASSIGTVEAFF. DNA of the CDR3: TGTGCCAGTAGTATCGGGACAGTTGAAGCTTTCTTT.